The next 25 T cell receptor beta chains were all read from a single sample in a study of Ad26.COV2.S vaccination and SARS-CoV-2 variants. TCRdb keeps only in-frame clones here, not all; method: immunoSEQ multiplex PCR. The repertoire holds 450,000 to 550,000 clones, with nearly 90% as singletons. Stated treatment: some 20 received Ad26.COV2.S at low or high dose, single or two shots; 5 received placebo; per-sample allocation not given. Each sample was drawn 63 days after the first injection (of vaccine or placebo). Sequencing was performed on peripheral blood, taken in a trial of Ad26.COV2.S vaccine versus placebo. The source is a person aged 18-60 years who received the Ad26.COV2.S COVID-19 vaccine or a placebo.

The chain uses TRBV5-4 and TRBJ2-1; 8 bases map to TRBD2. Germline CDR1 SGHNT, CDR2 YYREEE (reference sequence). J lost 4 bases, V lost 1 base, and 10 bases had no gene match. The CDR3 contains 17 residues. CDR3: CASSLRLLAGGYNEQFF. In DNA form, the CDR3 reads TGTGCCAGCAGCTTGAGGCTTCTAGCGGGTGGTTACAATGAGCAGTTCTTC. The whole variable domain, remainder taken from reference TRBV5-4 and TRBJ2-1, is ETGVTQSPTHLIKTRGQQVTLRCSSQSGHNTVSWYQQALGQGPQFIFQYYREEENGRGNFPPRFSGLQFPNYSSELNVNALELDDSALYLCASSLRLLAGGYNEQFFGPGTRLTVL.

The gene calls are TRBV15 and TRBJ2-1; 7 bases are a match to TRBD2. CDR1 is LNHNV, CDR2 YYDKDF, per germline (reference sequence). The CDR3 is 17 amino acids. V was clipped by 3 bases and J by 0 bases; unmatched bases: 8. This CDR3 reads CATSRVASGPSYNEQFF. For the CDR3, the DNA is TGTGCCACCAGCAGGGTAGCTAGCGGCCCCTCCTACAATGAGCAGTTCTTC.

The chain recombines TRBV7-2 with TRBJ2-1; D is unresolved. The CDR3 spans 18 residues. Germline values: CDR1 SGHTA, CDR2 FQGNSA. The germline V and J ends were trimmed by 0 bases and 2 bases, with 17 bases remaining between them. CDR3 amino acids: CASSLAGIFGVTYNEQFF. CDR3 in DNA: TGTGCCAGCAGCTTAGCGGGGATTTTTGGCGTAACCTACAATGAGCAGTTCTTC.

This chain links TRBV5-1 with TRBJ1-1; 10 nucleotides agree with TRBD1. CDR3 length: 14 residues. J gave up 5 bases and V 4 bases, and 5 bases lay outside the gene matches. From germline, CDR1 is SGHRS and CDR2 YFSETQ. This CDR3 is CASSVDRGGTEAFF. Written as DNA, the CDR3 is TGCGCCAGCAGCGTGGACAGGGGGGGTACTGAAGCTTTCTTT. Complete variable domain (other parts from reference TRBV5-1 and TRBJ1-1): KAGVTQTPRYLIKTRGQQVTLSCSPISGHRSVSWYQQTPGQGLQFLFEYFSETQRNKGNFPGRFSGRQFSNSRSEMNVSTLELGDSALYLCASSVDRGGTEAFFGQGTRLTVV.

The chain has TRBV6-5 and TRBJ2-5; maybe TRBD2 (5 bases). Germline lookup yields CDR1 MNHEY and CDR2 SVGAGI. Trimming removed 6 bases at V and 4 bases at J, with 12 bases between. The CDR3 is made up of 13 amino acids. The CDR3 protein is CASRQTRGETQYF. The CDR3 DNA reads TGTGCCAGCAGACAAACTAGAGGAGAGACCCAGTACTTC.

V gene TRBV4-2 combines with J gene TRBJ2-5; D gene uncertain. Trimming removed 4 bases at V and 4 bases at J, with 13 bases between. The CDR3 is made up of 14 amino acids. Germline V gives CDR1 LGHNA, CDR2 YNFKEQ. CDR3 in amino acids: CASSREVLLETQYF. The CDR3 DNA is TGTGCCAGCAGCCGAGAGGTCTTATTAGAGACCCAGTACTTC.

This clone was observed a single time. The chain joins TRBV19 to TRBJ2-4; tentatively, D is TRBD2 (5 bases). V gave up 1 base and J gave up 7 bases, with 11 bases separating them. CDR3 size: 14 residues. The V gene's germline CDR1 is LNHDA and CDR2 SQIVND (reference sequence). This CDR3 reads CASSIAGSGNIQYF. The CDR3 coding sequence is TGTGCCAGTAGTATAGCGGGATCTGGGAACATTCAGTACTTC.

The rearrangement uses TRBV7-2 and TRBJ2-5, with TRBD2 identical over 11 bases. Losses at the gene ends were 4 bases for V and 5 bases for J; bases not matched to a gene: 9. CDR3 length equals 16 residues. Germline lookup yields CDR1 SGHTA and CDR2 FQGNSA. CDR3 protein: CASSSRSGGGRETQYF. In nucleotides, the CDR3 is TGTGCCAGCAGCTCTCGTAGCGGGGGGGGTAGGGAGACCCAGTACTTC.

In its sample, this clone was seen a few times. The chain combines TRBV28 with TRBJ1-5, with a possible D match to TRBD1 (6 bases). The V end lost 3 bases, the J end lost 5 bases, and 11 bases lay between the germline ends. Germline V gene lookup returns CDR1 MDHEN and CDR2 SYDVKM. The CDR3 consists of 14 residues. The CDR3 DNA reads TGTGCCAGCAGTTTTGGGGACAACTATCAGCCCCAGCATTTT. Its translation: CASSFGDNYQPQHF.

The chain recombines TRBV28 with TRBJ2-3; D is possibly TRBD2 (6 bases). V lost 8 bases and J 6 bases, leaving 6 bases between the germline ends. The CDR3 is made up of 10 amino acids. Germline assignment: CDR1 MDHEN and CDR2 SYDVKM. CDR3 sequence: CASGGDTQYF. CDR3 DNA sequence: TGTGCCAGCGGAGGGGATACGCAGTATTTT. The variable domain in full, with the rest retrieved from reference TRBV28 and TRBJ2-3, is DVKVTQSSRYLVKRTGEKVFLECVQDMDHENMFWYRQDPGLGLRLIYFSYDVKMKEKGDIPEGYSVSREKKERFSLILESASTNQTSMYLCASGGDTQYFGPGTRLTVL.

The V gene is TRBV6-5, the J gene TRBJ1-1; TRBD1 aligns across 7 bases. The CDR3 extends over 13 amino acids. The V gene's germline CDR1 is MNHEY and CDR2 SVGAGI. V lost 5 bases and J lost 4; bases outside the gene matches: 4. The CDR3 DNA sequence: TGTGCCAGCAGTCCACAGGGGCGCACTGAAGCTTTCTTT. Protein: CASSPQGRTEAFF.

V gene TRBV15 combines with J gene TRBJ1-5; TRBD1 is a possible D gene (6 bases). Germline V gene lookup returns CDR1 LNHNV and CDR2 YYDKDF (reference sequence). V was clipped by 3 bases and J by 3 bases, with 15 bases between them. This CDR3 comprises 16 residues. CDR3 residues: CATSRGSDSHNQPQHF. The CDR3, as DNA: TGTGCCACCAGCAGGGGCTCGGACAGTCACAATCAGCCCCAGCATTTT.

For this clone: Other DNA sequences in this specimen translate into the identical CDR3. The chain employs TRBV18 and TRBJ2-1; 9 nucleotides match TRBD1. After removal of 3 bases from V and 2 bases from J, the junction contained 2 bases not matched to a gene. The length of the CDR3 is 15 residues. CDR1 and CDR2 from the germline V gene are KGHSH and LQKENI. CDR3 nucleotide sequence: TGTGCCAGCTCACCCGGACAGGGGACCTACAATGAGCAGTTCTTC. This sequence encodes CASSPGQGTYNEQFF.

This chain links TRBV9 with TRBJ2-1; D remains ambiguous. V lost 3 bases to trimming and J lost 9 bases, with 10 bases between them. The CDR3 totals 12 residues. CDR1 is SGDLS and CDR2 is YYNGEE in the germline V gene. CDR3 sequence (DNA): TGTGCCAGCAGCGCTCAGTTGGCTGAGCAGTTCTTC. Protein product: CASSAQLAEQFF. The variable domain in full, with the rest retrieved from reference TRBV9 and TRBJ2-1, is DSGVTQTPKHLITATGQRVTLRCSPRSGDLSVYWYQQSLDQGLQFLIQYYNGEERAKGNILERFSAQQFPDLHSELNLSSLELGDSALYFCASSAQLAEQFFGPGTRLTVL.

This clone was seen only once. The chain has TRBV2 and TRBJ1-2, with a tentative D call TRBD1 (6 bases). CDR1 is SNHLY and CDR2 is FYNNEI in the germline V gene. CDR3 length equals 15 residues. Between the trimmed V and J ends, which lost 3 bases and 1 base, there was a span of 12 bases. CDR3: CASSERGVYNYGYTF. The CDR3 coding sequence is TGTGCCAGCAGTGAGAGGGGGGTCTATAACTATGGCTACACCTTC.

This chain uses TRBV7-6 with TRBJ1-2; 7 bases line up with TRBD1. The CDR3 totals 13 residues. The V segment lost 5 bases and the J segment 7 bases; nucleotides outside the gene matches: 7. The germline V gene has CDR1 SGHVS and CDR2 FNYEAQ. The CDR3 DNA sequence: TGTGCCAGCAGCCCCCGACAGGGAGGTGGCTACACCTTC. Translated, it gives CASSPRQGGGYTF.

J is TRBJ2-2 and V is TRBV11-1, with 7 bases matching TRBD1. CDR1 SGHAT and CDR2 FQDESV come from the germline V gene (reference sequence). This CDR3 spans 14 amino acids. Unmatched junction bases numbered 8, after V lost 5 bases and J lost 8 bases. The CDR3 sequence is CASSPTGTLGELFF. CDR3 bases: TGTGCCAGCAGCCCGACAGGGACGTTGGGGGAGCTGTTTTTT. Combining the CDR3 with reference TRBV11-1 and TRBJ2-2 gives the whole variable domain EAEVAQSPRYKITEKSQAVAFWCDPISGHATLYWYRQILGQGPELLVQFQDESVVDDSQLPKDRFSAERLKGVDSTLKIQPAELGDSAMYLCASSPTGTLGELFFGEGSRLTVL.

The chain couples TRBV7-8 to TRBJ2-3; the D gene is possibly TRBD1 (5 bases). CDR1 and CDR2 (germline): SGHVS, FQNEAQ. V was trimmed by 7 bases and J by 0 bases, leaving 20 bases between them. This CDR3 comprises 17 residues. The CDR3 sequence: CASNLLLDKTSTDTQYF. CDR3 bases: TGTGCCAGCAACCTCCTCCTGGACAAGACTAGCACAGATACGCAGTATTTT.

The rearrangement joins TRBV7-9 to TRBJ1-1, with D possibly being TRBD1 (6 bases). Germline lookup yields CDR1 SEHNR and CDR2 FQNEAQ (reference sequence). The CDR3 extends over 14 amino acids. Trimming cost V 6 bases and J 4 bases, with 15 bases left between them. The CDR3 bases are TGTGCCAGCAGTCGACAGGCCGGCGGCACTGAAGCTTTCTTT. Translating it yields CASSRQAGGTEAFF.

A few counts support this clone. The J gene is TRBJ2-2, the V gene TRBV7-8; possibly TRBD2 for D (5 bases). CDR3 size: 15 residues. V was trimmed by 2 bases and J by 4 bases, leaving 11 bases between them. The V gene's germline CDR1 is SGHVS and CDR2 FQNEAQ. Written as DNA, the CDR3 is TGTGCCAGCAGCTTATGGGAGCGTGCCACCGGGGAGCTGTTTTTT. It codes for CASSLWERATGELFF.

This chain links TRBV7-9 with TRBJ2-7; D might be TRBD1 (6 bases). This CDR3 spans 14 amino acids. V gave up 5 bases and J gave up 0 bases, with 11 bases separating them. The germline V gene encodes CDR1 SEHNR and CDR2 FQNEAQ (reference sequence). CDR3 protein: CASSQPGHSYEQYF. In DNA form, the CDR3 reads TGTGCCAGCAGCCAGCCGGGACACTCCTACGAGCAGTACTTC. Complete variable domain (other parts from reference TRBV7-9 and TRBJ2-7): DTGVSQNPRHKITKRGQNVTFRCDPISEHNRLYWYRQTLGQGPEFLTYFQNEAQLEKSRLLSDRFSAERPKGSFSTLEIQRTEQGDSAMYLCASSQPGHSYEQYFGPGTRLTVT.

This sequence joins TRBV27 and TRBJ2-4; 7 bases agree with TRBD2. CDR3 size: 13 residues. The V gene's germline CDR1 is MNHEY and CDR2 SMNVEV (reference sequence). The V gene end was trimmed by 9 bases and the J gene end by 5 bases; junction bases not matched to a gene: 7. The CDR3 DNA is TGTGCCAGTAGTCCGGGACTACAAAACATTCAGTACTTC. It codes for CASSPGLQNIQYF.

V usage is TRBV7-9 and J usage is TRBJ1-1; D gene uncertain. The V end was cut by 5 bases, the J end by 4 bases, with 14 bases between. This CDR3 is 14 amino acids long. Germline V lookup: CDR1 SEHNR, CDR2 FQNEAQ (reference sequence). The CDR3 DNA reads TGTGCCAGCAGCCACGTCAGGTATTTCACTGAAGCTTTCTTT. The encoded protein is CASSHVRYFTEAFF.

The genes are TRBV6-2 or TRBV6-3 and TRBJ2-1, with TRBD2 matching 13 bases. Germline lookup yields CDR1 MNHEY and CDR2 SVGEGT. V dropped 2 bases and J dropped 6; count of bases not matched to a gene: 7. The CDR3 sequence is 17 residues long. The CDR3, as DNA: TGTGCCAGCAGTTACGGGGTACTAGCGGGGGGGCCCAATGAGCAGTTCTTC. This gives the protein CASSYGVLAGGPNEQFF.

The chain recombines TRBV27 with TRBJ2-7; no reliable D call. The V and J ends lost 10 bases and 6 bases respectively, with 13 bases between them. Germline values: CDR1 MNHEY, CDR2 SMNVEV (reference sequence). The CDR3 is 11 residues long. The CDR3 DNA follows: TGTGCCACTAAGGAACTGGGCGAGCAGTACTTC. Its protein product is CATKELGEQYF.